Listed below are T cell receptor beta chains from one sample, sequenced in a study of blood T cells in healthy people across ages. Each CDR3 protein is one row after TCRdb ran MiXCR on the 5' RACE reads. The table records 2 million or so distinct CDR3 sequences, around 48% of them present only once. Sample: blood. These receptors came from a woman aged 40 to 49 in good health. Each CDR3 is given with its conserved first and last residue. A D gene is named only where the DNA matches it firmly. Clone size is given for some rows only: seen once, a few or many times, or a class if the clone is expanded.

clone size: few
D gene: TRBD1
J gene: TRBJ2-3
V gene: TRBV5-1
CDR3 protein: CASSLGPWILQGRSTDTQYF
CDR3 DNA: TGCGCCAGCAGCTTGGGCCCCTGGATCTTACAGGGGCGAAGCACAGATACGCAGTATTTT

clone size: few
D gene: NA
J gene: TRBJ2-3
V gene: TRBV10-3
CDR3 protein: CAISESGGGRDTQYF
CDR3 DNA: TGTGCCATCAGTGAGTCAGGAGGGGGGCGAGATACGCAGTATTTT

clone size: few
D gene: NA
J gene: TRBJ1-6
V gene: TRBV2
CDR3 protein: CASSEARASPLHF
CDR3 DNA: TGTGCCAGCAGTGAAGCCAGGGCGTCACCCCTCCACTTT

clone size: NA
D gene: TRBD2
J gene: TRBJ2-1
V gene: TRBV5-1
CDR3 protein: CASSFKPSGGSSYNEQFF
CDR3 DNA: TGCGCCAGCAGCTTTAAGCCTAGCGGGGGGAGCTCCTACAATGAGCAGTTCTTC

clone size: few
D gene: NA
J gene: TRBJ2-7
V gene: TRBV4-2
CDR3 protein: CASSQDLVEQYF
CDR3 DNA: TGTGCCAGCAGCCAAGATTTGGTCGAGCAGTACTTC

clone size: NA
D gene: NA
J gene: TRBJ2-7
V gene: TRBV6-2/TRBV6-3
CDR3 protein: CASSSYRASEQYF
CDR3 DNA: TGTGCCAGCAGTTCCTACAGGGCCAGCGAGCAGTACTTC

clone size: few
D gene: TRBD1
J gene: TRBJ2-5
V gene: TRBV7-9
CDR3 protein: CASSLSGTGQKETQYF
CDR3 DNA: TGTGCCAGCAGCCTCTCCGGGACAGGGCAGAAAGAGACCCAGTACTTC

clone size: NA
D gene: NA
J gene: TRBJ2-1
V gene: TRBV9
CDR3 protein: CASSVGERWNEQFF
CDR3 DNA: TGTGCCAGCAGCGTAGGAGAGAGATGGAATGAGCAGTTCTTC

clone size: few
D gene: TRBD2
J gene: TRBJ2-3
V gene: TRBV4-2
CDR3 protein: CASSQDLGSGGASDTQYF
CDR3 DNA: TGTGCCAGCAGCCAAGACCTCGGTAGCGGGGGGGCTTCAGATACGCAGTATTTT

clone size: NA
D gene: TRBD2
J gene: TRBJ2-3
V gene: TRBV12-3/TRBV12-4
CDR3 protein: CASRQAGASTDTQYF
CDR3 DNA: TGTGCCAGCAGGCAAGCGGGGGCGAGCACAGATACGCAGTATTTT

clone size: NA
D gene: TRBD2
J gene: TRBJ2-5
V gene: TRBV10-2
CDR3 protein: CAGGPGTRAETQYF
CDR3 DNA: TGCGCCGGCGGGCCAGGGACTAGGGCAGAGACCCAGTACTTC